Listed below are T cell receptor beta chains from one sample, sequenced in a study of blood T cells in healthy people across ages. TCRdb processed the 5' RACE reads anew with MiXCR; each CDR3 protein has one entry. The sample consists of 800,000 or so distinct CDR3 sequences, less than 60% of them appearing once. The specimen was blood. The source of these receptors is a man older than 75 in good health. CDR3s include the opening cysteine and the closing phenylalanine or tryptophan. Each record gives: V gene, clone size, J gene, D gene, CDR3 protein, CDR3 DNA. The D gene is left open where the match is weak. Expanded clones are given a class, and other clones once, few, many or no size at all.

TRBV20-1	NA	TRBJ2-7	NA	CSARDAPEWYHEQYF	TGCAGTGCTAGAGATGCCCCGGAATGGTATCACGAGCAGTACTTC
TRBV10-3	few	TRBJ2-1	TRBD1	CAISGVGQGVGYEQFF	TGTGCCATCAGTGGTGTGGGACAGGGGGTAGGCTATGAGCAGTTCTTC
TRBV29-1	few	TRBJ1-2	TRBD1	CSVGGTGYGYTF	TGCAGCGTTGGGGGGACAGGTTATGGCTACACCTTC
TRBV6-2/TRBV6-3	NA	TRBJ1-1	NA	CASSFRQATSEAFF	TGTGCCAGCAGTTTCAGACAGGCTACATCTGAAGCTTTCTTT
TRBV7-9	NA	TRBJ2-5	TRBD2	CASSLVPSGGTQYF	TGTGCCAGCAGCCTCGTACCCAGCGGGGGGACCCAGTACTTC
TRBV5-1	NA	TRBJ2-7	TRBD1	CASSGRTGSGEQYF	TGCGCCAGCAGCGGACGGACAGGGTCGGGCGAGCAGTACTTC
TRBV4-2	NA	TRBJ2-5	NA	CASSPTIAEETQYF	TGTGCCAGCAGCCCCACAATAGCTGAAGAGACCCAGTACTTC
TRBV4-3	NA	TRBJ1-5	NA	CASSRKNQPQHF	TGCGCCAGCAGCCGCAAAAATCAGCCCCAGCATTTT
TRBV7-2	many	TRBJ2-1	NA	CASTLRNEQFF	TGTGCCAGCACCCTCCGCAATGAGCAGTTCTTC
TRBV9	NA	TRBJ2-1	NA	CASSGLDTHYNEQFF	TGTGCCAGCAGTGGACTCGACACCCACTACAATGAGCAGTTCTTC